One sample yielded the 4 T cell receptor beta chains listed below, sequenced in a study of CD8 T cells in ankylosing spondylitis. Overall study findings and caveats: One TCR beta motif, made up of roughly 8 highly homologous variants, appeared characteristic of ankylosing spondylitis blood.

One entry per CDR3 protein, called by TCRdb with MiXCR from the 5' RACE reads. The table includes about 500,000 distinct CDR3 sequences, about 5% detected once. These receptors' antigens are unknown. The material sequenced was blood, either unsorted or a sorted T cell fraction (not recorded which). These receptors were taken from a male donor with ankylosing spondylitis.

This clonotype was observed many times. The chain is built from TRBV6-6 and TRBJ1-2; D perhaps matches TRBD1 (6 bases). V dropped 1 base and J dropped 5 bases, with 8 bases sitting between them. The CDR3 has 13 amino acids. CDR1 is MNHNY, CDR2 SVGAGI, per germline (reference sequence). The CDR3 sequence is CASSYLDRYGYTF. The CDR3 nucleotides are TGTGCCAGCAGTTACTTGGACAGATATGGCTACACCTTC.

This clonotype was seen repeatedly, ten times or more. V gene TRBV9 combines with J gene TRBJ2-7, with 10 bases fitting TRBD1. The CDR3 consists of 15 residues. Germline loops: CDR1 SGDLS, CDR2 YYNGEE. The V and J ends lost 3 bases and 3 bases, in that order; junction bases with no gene match: 6. CDR3 in amino acids: CASSAQGQGFYEQYF. The CDR3 DNA sequence: TGTGCCAGCAGCGCGCAGGGACAGGGGTTCTACGAGCAGTACTTC.

This clonotype was recorded many times. J is TRBJ1-1 and V is TRBV5-1, with 7 bases lining up with TRBD1. Germline lookup yields CDR1 SGHRS and CDR2 YFSETQ. V trimming: 4 bases; J trimming: 1 base; junction bases outside the gene matches: 4. CDR3 length: 14 residues. CDR3 coding DNA: TGCGCCAGCAGCCCGGACAGGTCGAACACTGAAGCTTTCTTT. Encoded protein: CASSPDRSNTEAFF.

This clonotype has at least ten counts. The CDR3 DNA follows: TGCGCCAGCAGCGCGCCCGCCCCCGGGGAGCTGTTTTTT. This translates into CASSAPAPGELFF. The rearrangement links TRBV5-1 to TRBJ2-2; no clear D gene. Germline CDR1 is SGHRS and CDR2 is YFSETQ. The CDR3 loop spans 13 amino acids. The V end was cut by 4 bases, the J end by 6 bases, with 10 bases between.